These T cell receptor beta chains were read from a single sample in a study of blood T cell repertoires in COVID-19. The data were produced by immunoSEQ multiplex PCR, yet TCRdb's version contains in-frame clones alone and is incomplete. The repertoire consists of nearly 250,000 clones, with roughly 85% occurring once and the leading ten covering over 7.5%. The sequenced sample was PBMCs or T cells enriched from blood (not recorded which). These receptors all stem from a woman aged 50 to 65 with acute COVID-19. Each CDR3 is given without its conserved first and last residue.

j_call v_call cdr3_aa
TRBJ2-5 TRBV3-1/TRBV3-2 ASTHSGQETQY
TRBJ1-2 TRBV19 ASSSTDRGQGYGYT
TRBJ1-2 TRBV5-1 ASSLDGVLNYGYT
TRBJ2-1 TRBV2 ASTAETSGTNEQF
TRBJ2-5 TRBV7-2 ASSEGEGVKTQY
TRBJ2-2 TRBV11-3 ASSSTGTSGGASGELF
TRBJ2-7 TRBV6-5 ASSSTDASYEQY
TRBJ1-1 TRBV7-3 ASSFKNGGEAF
TRBJ2-5 TRBV6-5 ASRRGRETQY
TRBJ2-5 TRBV5-1 ASTLAGAHQETQY
TRBJ1-6 TRBV4-2 ASSLVSRTSYNSPLH
TRBJ2-7 TRBV30 AYGLAVEREQY
TRBJ1-2 TRBV15 ATSPDRGRDYGYT
TRBJ2-3 TRBV6-4 ASSETGLYTDTQY
TRBJ1-1 TRBV11-3 ASSLDPTGVAF
TRBJ1-5 TRBV30 AWSSQVGNQPQH
TRBJ2-7 TRBV2 ASSDWQGDRVNEQY
TRBJ2-5 TRBV10-3 AISESPGGRETQY
TRBJ1-1 TRBV29-1 TAAGAPTEAF
TRBJ1-5 TRBV6-5 ASSYGGINQPQH
TRBJ1-1 TRBV7-9 ASSSVGRDTEAF
TRBJ1-1 TRBV7-2 ASNPMTARYTEAF
TRBJ2-5 TRBV9 ASSATSGGAPGTQY
TRBJ1-5 TRBV3-1/TRBV3-2 ASSQDGGIHQPQH
TRBJ1-5 TRBV10-1 ASSEGGARQPQH
TRBJ2-5 TRBV5-1 ASSHRLAQETQY
TRBJ2-2 TRBV7-2 ASSSGLGNTGELF
TRBJ1-2 TRBV9 ASNDEIGSRGYGYT
TRBJ2-7 TRBV6-1 ASSETGGSYEQY
TRBJ2-5 TRBV5-4 ASSISGQETQY
TRBJ1-5 TRBV7-2 ASSLQGASNQPQH
TRBJ1-1 TRBV3-1/TRBV3-2 ASSRVSAEAF
TRBJ1-5 TRBV10-3 AISESQGGNQPQH
TRBJ2-3 TRBV11-2 ASSLGQGTDTQY
TRBJ1-2 TRBV10-3 AISESGGNYGYT
TRBJ1-2 TRBV2 ASSQNSARWGYT